This TCR beta chain comes out of a study of CXCR3-negative and CXCR3-positive naive CD8 T cells. Study observations and caveats: CXCR3-negative naive cells had less hydrophobic TRB CDR3s than did CXCR3-positive naive cells. The authors found comparable surface CD5 between naive subsets and inferred TCR strength from TRB CDR3 properties.

Germline CDR1 is DFQATT and CDR2 is SNEGSKA (reference sequence). This CDR3 is built from 17 residues. Concerning this clonotype: Its antigen is as yet unknown.

The authors made the TRB cDNA libraries by 5' RACE using UMI labels. TCRdb reprocessed the 5' RACE reads and stores each CDR3 protein as one record, lacking DNA. This table lists roughly 100,000 distinct CDR3 sequences. The receptor comes from a human donor in good health. Some clones in this sample may be carry-over from other donors' samples. The sequencing sample was made of naive CXCR3+ CD8+ T cells from blood. The subset was: CD45RO-CCR7+CD27+CD95- naive CD8+ T cells expressing CXCR3 (TNR3+). V and J are TRBV20-1 and TRBJ2-1; TCRdb picks TRBD1, but there is no DNA to check that call. The CDR3 reads CSALAPREVSSYNEQFF.